This is a list of T cell receptor beta chains from one sample in a study of technical replicates of blood from a handful of donors. Method: immunoSEQ multiplex PCR; TCRdb's copy keeps in-frame clones and lacks some. This table has some 76,000 clones, around 94% appearing once. Material for sequencing was T cells isolated from PBMCs. These receptors were taken from a human donor in good health. Each CDR3 is given with its conserved first and last residue. D genes are given only for firm matches. A row's size may be missing; if present it is once, few, many or a size class.

>TRBJ2-7|TRBD1|.|TRBV6-5
TGTGCCAGCAACGACAGGGGACCCTCCTACGAGCAGTACTTC
CASNDRGPSYEQYF
>TRBJ2-7|.|.|TRBV9
TGTGCCAGCCCCGAGACTAGGGACTCCGACTACGAGCAGTACTTC
CASPETRDSDYEQYF
>TRBJ2-3|.|.|TRBV7-9
TGTGCCAGCTTAGAGAAGGGGTATACGCAGTATTTT
CASLEKGYTQYF
>TRBJ2-2|TRBD1|once|TRBV7-3
TGTGCCAGCAGGATCCCGGGACAGGGGACGAGAGGCCGCACCGGGGAGCTGTTTTTT
CASRIPGQGTRGRTGELFF
>TRBJ2-1|TRBD2|.|TRBV27
TGTGCCAGCAGGGGACTAGCGGCCTACAATGAGCAGTTCTTC
CASRGLAAYNEQFF
>TRBJ1-1|.|.|TRBV28
TGTGCCAGCAGTTTAAGCCAGGGGCAAGCTTTCTTT
CASSLSQGQAFF
>TRBJ2-7|.|.|TRBV28
TGTGCCATCGGCTCAGGGATACCTTACGAGCAGTACTTC
CAIGSGIPYEQYF
>TRBJ2-7|TRBD1|.|TRBV5-1
TGCGCCAGCAGCGCATGGGACAGGGCGACCTACGAGCAGTACTTC
CASSAWDRATYEQYF
>TRBJ1-1|.|.|TRBV6-5
TGTGCCAGCACCACAGGGTACCTCACTGAAGCTTTCTTT
CASTTGYLTEAFF
>TRBJ2-7|.|.|TRBV6-5
TGTGCCAGCAGTTACCAGGGTGTCCACGAGCAGTACTTC
CASSYQGVHEQYF
>TRBJ2-7|.|.|TRBV10-3
TGTGCCATCAGTGAGGAGGGAGTCTCCTACGAGCAGTACTTC
CAISEEGVSYEQYF
>TRBJ1-3|TRBD1|.|TRBV13
TGTGCCAGCAGCCTCGACAGGGGGCTAGGAAACACCATATATTTT
CASSLDRGLGNTIYF
>TRBJ2-7|TRBD2|.|TRBV7-2
TGTGCCAGCAGCTTAGCCGGGCGGGAGGCGCAGTACTTC
CASSLAGREAQYF
>TRBJ2-1|TRBD1|.|TRBV30
TGTGCCCGGGGACAGGGGGGGTACAATGAGCAGTTCTTC
CARGQGGYNEQFF